A single sample is the source of the 11 T cell receptor beta chains below, sequenced in a study of T cell changes during pregnancy in multiple sclerosis. The method was immunoSEQ multiplex PCR; TCRdb's version includes in-frame clones alone and lacks a portion of them. Seen here are 20,000 or so clones, about nine tenths observed once, and the top ten hold 0.63%. This specimen was CD4+ T cells from peripheral blood mononuclear cells, taken after pregnancy. These receptors originate from a female donor in good health, enrolled as a control in a pregnancy study.

The rearrangement uses TRBV7-3 and TRBJ2-4, with D possibly matching TRBD1 (5 bases). The CDR3 has 15 amino acids. Trimming took 2 bases from V and 0 from J, leaving 8 bases between them. Germline V gene lookup returns CDR1 SGHTA and CDR2 FQGTGA. CDR3 sequence reads: CASSLDSTAKNIQYF. The CDR3 nucleotides are TGTGCCAGCAGCTTAGACAGCACAGCCAAAAACATTCAGTACTTC.

The CDR3 loop is CASSHDNYNEQFF. CDR3 nucleotide sequence: TGTGCCAGCAGCCACGACAATTACAATGAGCAGTTCTTC. The gene calls are TRBV11-1 and TRBJ2-1; D gene ambiguous. The V gene's germline CDR1 is SGHAT and CDR2 FQDESV (reference sequence). V was clipped by 5 bases and J by 4 bases, with 9 bases between them. This CDR3 contains 13 residues.

The chain recombines TRBV27 with TRBJ2-5; maybe TRBD2 (6 bases). Trimming took off 3 bases at V and 5 bases at J, with 10 bases between the two ends. CDR3 size: 13 residues. Germline CDR1 MNHEY, CDR2 SMNVEV (reference sequence). The CDR3 spells CASSLSRGETQYF. The CDR3 DNA sequence: TGTGCCAGCAGTTTGTCCCGGGGGGAGACCCAGTACTTC.

The chain carries TRBV27 and TRBJ2-7; the match to TRBD1 covers 10 bases. The germline CDR1 and CDR2 sequences are MNHEY and SMNVEV (reference sequence). V gave up 6 bases and J gave up 4 bases; unmatched junction bases: 15. The length of the CDR3 is 17 residues. DNA for the CDR3: TGTGCCAGCAGCCCCCTCGTCGGGACAGGGGCAGAATACGAGCAGTACTTC. Encoded protein: CASSPLVGTGAEYEQYF.

This chain joins TRBV5-8 and TRBJ2-3, with D perhaps TRBD2 (6 bases). Between the trimmed V and J ends, which lost 4 bases and 3 bases, there was a span of 18 bases. Germline V lookup: CDR1 SGHTS, CDR2 YDEGEE. The CDR3 runs to 16 residues. DNA for the CDR3: TGTGCCAGCAGCGACCGATTAGCGGACGTAACAGATACGCAGTATTTT. Translation gives CASSDRLADVTDTQYF.

The chain employs TRBV7-3 and TRBJ2-3, with TRBD1 as a possible D gene (5 bases). This CDR3 has 14 amino acids. Trimming left V 5 bases short and J 0 bases short, with 9 bases between. CDR1 and CDR2 from the germline V gene are SGHTA and FQGTGA. The CDR3 is CASSATASTDTQYF. The CDR3 DNA reads TGTGCCAGCAGCGCGACAGCTAGCACAGATACGCAGTATTTT.

This rearrangement joins TRBV6-1 to TRBJ2-4; possibly TRBD2 for D (5 bases). There are 12 residues in the CDR3. Germline assignment: CDR1 MNHNS and CDR2 SASEGT. V was clipped by 5 bases and J by 9 bases, with 11 bases between them. The DNA for the CDR3 is TGTGCCAGCAGTCCACGCCGGGGCATTCAGTACTTC. It encodes CASSPRRGIQYF.

This chain joins TRBV19 and TRBJ2-5; D is perhaps TRBD2 (6 bases). Germline assignment: CDR1 LNHDA and CDR2 SQIVND (reference sequence). This CDR3 spans 15 amino acids. The germline V and J ends were trimmed by 6 bases and 4 bases, with 18 bases remaining between them. CDR3 sequence reads: CASRRGGGAGETQYF. The CDR3 coding sequence is TGTGCCAGTAGGAGGGGCGGAGGGGCGGGAGAGACCCAGTACTTC. The full variable domain, rest sourced from reference TRBV19 and TRBJ2-5, is DGGITQSPKYLFRKEGQNVTLSCEQNLNHDAMYWYRQDPGQGLRLIYYSQIVNDFQKGDIAEGYSVSREKKESFPLTVTSAQKNPTAFYLCASRRGGGAGETQYFGPGTRLLVL.

In nucleotides, the CDR3 is TGTGCCAGCTTAGGTGGCGTGGCGGTGAACACCGGGGAGCTGTTTTTT. This translates into CASLGGVAVNTGELFF. This chain connects TRBV18 to TRBJ2-2; no clear D gene. The CDR3 has 16 residues. CDR1 is KGHSH and CDR2 is LQKENI in the germline V gene. Trimming pared 7 bases from V and 1 base from J, leaving 16 bases between. Combining the CDR3 with reference TRBV18 and TRBJ2-2 gives the whole variable domain NAGVMQNPRHLVRRRGQEARLRCSPMKGHSHVYWYRQLPEEGLKFMVYLQKENIIDESGMPKERFSAEFPKEGPSILRIQQVVRGDSAAYFCASLGGVAVNTGELFFGEGSRLTVL.

V is TRBV27 and J is TRBJ1-2, with 7 positions matching TRBD1. Germline V CDR1 and CDR2: MNHEY, SMNVEV (reference sequence). The CDR3 is 15 amino acids. V lost 6 bases to trimming and J lost 0 bases; unmatched junction nucleotides: 7. Here the CDR3 DNA reads TGTGCCAGCAGCCCACAGGGGCGCGCTAACTATGGCTACACCTTC. This sequence encodes CASSPQGRANYGYTF.

The chain has TRBV5-1 and TRBJ2-5, with TRBD1 identical over 8 bases. The germline gives CDR1 SGHRS, CDR2 YFSETQ. The ends lost 1 base at V and 4 bases at J; junction bases unmatched: 15. The CDR3 length is 18 residues. Here the CDR3 DNA reads TGCGCCAGCAGCTTGCTGACAGGGGCGATTTCAGGGAGAGAGACCCAGTACTTC. It translates to CASSLLTGAISGRETQYF.